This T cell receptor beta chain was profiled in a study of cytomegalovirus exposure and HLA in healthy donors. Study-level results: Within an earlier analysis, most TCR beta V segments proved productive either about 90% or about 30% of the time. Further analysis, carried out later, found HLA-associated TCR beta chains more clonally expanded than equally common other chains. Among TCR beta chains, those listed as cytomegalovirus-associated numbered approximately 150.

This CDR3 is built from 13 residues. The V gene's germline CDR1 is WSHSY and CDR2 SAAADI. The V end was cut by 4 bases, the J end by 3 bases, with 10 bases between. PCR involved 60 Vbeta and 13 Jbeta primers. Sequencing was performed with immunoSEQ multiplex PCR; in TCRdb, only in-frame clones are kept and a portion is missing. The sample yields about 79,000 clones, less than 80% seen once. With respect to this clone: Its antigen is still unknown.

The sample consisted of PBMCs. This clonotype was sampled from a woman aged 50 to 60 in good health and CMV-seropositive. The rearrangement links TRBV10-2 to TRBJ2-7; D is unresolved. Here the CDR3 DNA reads TGCGCCAGCAGTGGGTCCGGGTTCTACGAGCAGTACGTC. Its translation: CASSGSGFYEQYV.